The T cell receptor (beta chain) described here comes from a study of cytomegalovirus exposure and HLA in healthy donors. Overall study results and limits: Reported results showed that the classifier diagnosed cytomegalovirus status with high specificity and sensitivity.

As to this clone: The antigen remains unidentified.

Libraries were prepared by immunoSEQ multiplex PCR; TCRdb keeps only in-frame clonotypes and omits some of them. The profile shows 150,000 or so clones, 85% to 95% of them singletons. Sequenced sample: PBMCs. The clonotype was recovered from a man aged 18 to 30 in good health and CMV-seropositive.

The CDR3 here is CASSLGQAPGYYEKLFF. CDR3 nucleotides: TGTGCCAGCTCACTTGGACAGGCTCCTGGATACTATGAAAAACTGTTTTTT. V is TRBV18 and J is TRBJ1-4; 7 nucleotides line up with TRBD1. CDR3 size: 17 residues. Trimming at V came to 4 bases and at J to 6 bases, leaving 14 bases not matched to a gene. Germline CDR1 KGHSH, CDR2 LQKENI.